Listed below are T cell receptor beta chains from one sample, sequenced in a study of blood T cell repertoires in COVID-19. The data were produced by immunoSEQ multiplex PCR, yet TCRdb's version contains in-frame clones alone and is incomplete. The table has roughly 35,000 clones, 88% seen once; the top ten hold 14% to 15%. Sequenced: peripheral blood. Receptors were obtained from a man in his sixties with active COVID-19. CDR3s include the opening cysteine and the closing phenylalanine or tryptophan. The D gene is left open where the match is weak. Rows give clone size only sometimes, using once, few, many, or a class for an expanded clone.

v_call: TRBV5-4
j_call: TRBJ2-1
clone_size: -
d_call: -
cdr3_nt: TGTGCCAGCAGCCCGACAGGCTATAGCTCCTACAATGAGCAGTTCTTC
cdr3_aa: CASSPTGYSSYNEQFF

v_call: TRBV28
j_call: TRBJ2-2
clone_size: -
d_call: -
cdr3_nt: TGTGCCAGCGGGACCCGACCGGGAGCGGCCGGGGAGCTGTTTTTT
cdr3_aa: CASGTRPGAAGELFF

v_call: TRBV13
j_call: TRBJ2-1
clone_size: -
d_call: TRBD2
cdr3_nt: TGTGCCAGCAGCTTACCTAGCGGGAGGTCAGGCAATGAGCAGTTCTTC
cdr3_aa: CASSLPSGRSGNEQFF

v_call: TRBV4-1
j_call: TRBJ2-1
clone_size: -
d_call: TRBD2
cdr3_nt: TGCGCCAGCAGCCAAGTTCTAGCGGGAGGACCCTACAATGAGCAGTTCTTC
cdr3_aa: CASSQVLAGGPYNEQFF

v_call: TRBV6-5
j_call: TRBJ1-4
clone_size: -
d_call: -
cdr3_nt: TGTGCCAGCAGTTACTCCTGGACACGTAATGAAAAACTGTTTTTT
cdr3_aa: CASSYSWTRNEKLFF

v_call: TRBV5-6
j_call: TRBJ1-2
clone_size: -
d_call: TRBD1
cdr3_nt: TGTGCCAGCAGCTTGGCCAGGACAGGGAACTATGGCTACACCTTC
cdr3_aa: CASSLARTGNYGYTF

v_call: TRBV3-1/TRBV3-2
j_call: TRBJ2-2
clone_size: -
d_call: TRBD2
cdr3_nt: TGTGCCAGCAGTCCTCCGGGACTAGCGGCTTTTGGGGCACCCGGGGAGCTGTTTTTT
cdr3_aa: CASSPPGLAAFGAPGELFF

v_call: TRBV19
j_call: TRBJ2-3
clone_size: -
d_call: TRBD2
cdr3_nt: TGTGCCAGTAGTACGAGCGGGAGGACAGATACGCAGTATTTT
cdr3_aa: CASSTSGRTDTQYF

v_call: TRBV30
j_call: TRBJ2-3
clone_size: few
d_call: -
cdr3_nt: TGTGCCGGGGGGAGAGGCCGCAGCACAGATACGCAGTATTTT
cdr3_aa: CAGGRGRSTDTQYF

v_call: TRBV28
j_call: TRBJ2-5
clone_size: -
d_call: -
cdr3_nt: TGTGCCAGCAGTGTCCTTCAAGAGACCCAGTACTTC
cdr3_aa: CASSVLQETQYF

v_call: TRBV5-8
j_call: TRBJ1-1
clone_size: few
d_call: TRBD1
cdr3_nt: TGTGCCAGCAGCAACCAAGGGACAGTGAACACTGAAGCTTTCTTT
cdr3_aa: CASSNQGTVNTEAFF

v_call: TRBV7-6
j_call: TRBJ1-5
clone_size: -
d_call: TRBD1
cdr3_nt: TGTGCCAGCAGCCCCACATCCAGGGGGTATTCGCCCCAGCATTTT
cdr3_aa: CASSPTSRGYSPQHF

v_call: TRBV5-1
j_call: TRBJ2-5
clone_size: -
d_call: -
cdr3_nt: TGCGCCAGCAGCCCTGAGATACCTGACAGAAACCAGTACTTC
cdr3_aa: CASSPEIPDRNQYF

v_call: TRBV7-3
j_call: TRBJ2-1
clone_size: -
d_call: -
cdr3_nt: TGTGCCAGCAGCTTAAGGCGGGAATCCTACAATGAGCAGTTCTTC
cdr3_aa: CASSLRRESYNEQFF

v_call: TRBV28
j_call: TRBJ2-1
clone_size: once
d_call: TRBD2
cdr3_nt: TGTGCCAGCAGTCCTACCGGGACTAGCGGGAGAAATGAGCAGTTCTTC
cdr3_aa: CASSPTGTSGRNEQFF

v_call: TRBV6-2/TRBV6-3
j_call: TRBJ2-1
clone_size: -
d_call: -
cdr3_nt: TGTGCCAGCAGTTGGGCCAGTGATGAGCAGTTCTTC
cdr3_aa: CASSWASDEQFF

v_call: TRBV6-6
j_call: TRBJ2-4
clone_size: -
d_call: TRBD2
cdr3_nt: TGTGCCAGCAGTCCGAACTACCCTCCGACTAGCCCACTGACCAACATTCAGTACTTC
cdr3_aa: CASSPNYPPTSPLTNIQYF

v_call: TRBV27
j_call: TRBJ1-3
clone_size: -
d_call: -
cdr3_nt: TGTGCCAGCAGTTTATCTGGCCAGGGAAACACCATATATTTT
cdr3_aa: CASSLSGQGNTIYF

v_call: TRBV28
j_call: TRBJ2-1
clone_size: -
d_call: TRBD2
cdr3_nt: TGTGCCAGCAGTTTAGATTCGCCGGGACTAGCTTTTGAGCCTGAGCAGTTCTTC
cdr3_aa: CASSLDSPGLAFEPEQFF

v_call: TRBV14
j_call: TRBJ2-1
clone_size: once
d_call: TRBD2
cdr3_nt: TGTGCCAGCAGCCAGCCCGGACTAGCGGGAGGGTGGGGATCCTACAATGAGCAGTTCTTC
cdr3_aa: CASSQPGLAGGWGSYNEQFF

v_call: TRBV5-1
j_call: TRBJ1-1
clone_size: -
d_call: -
cdr3_nt: TGCGCCAGCAGCTTTTTGGCCGGGGTGAACACTGAAGCTTTCTTT
cdr3_aa: CASSFLAGVNTEAFF

v_call: TRBV11-2
j_call: TRBJ2-7
clone_size: -
d_call: -
cdr3_nt: TGTGCCAGCAGCTTAGATCGTGTGACACCGTCCTACGAGCAGTACTTC
cdr3_aa: CASSLDRVTPSYEQYF

v_call: TRBV18
j_call: TRBJ2-2
clone_size: -
d_call: TRBD1
cdr3_nt: TGTGCCAGCTCACCATCGCTGACAGGGTCCCACACCGGAGAGCTGTTTTTT
cdr3_aa: CASSPSLTGSHTGELFF

v_call: TRBV29-1
j_call: TRBJ1-2
clone_size: -
d_call: TRBD1
cdr3_nt: TGCAGCGCCGGGACAGGGGGCTATGGCTACACCTTC
cdr3_aa: CSAGTGGYGYTF

v_call: TRBV5-4
j_call: TRBJ2-7
clone_size: -
d_call: -
cdr3_nt: TGTGCCAGCAGCTTGGGTCAGGGGCTTTCCTACGAGCAGTACTTC
cdr3_aa: CASSLGQGLSYEQYF

v_call: TRBV28
j_call: TRBJ2-5
clone_size: -
d_call: TRBD1
cdr3_nt: TGTGCCAGCAGTGCCGACAGGGGACCTCAAGAGACCCAGTACTTC
cdr3_aa: CASSADRGPQETQYF

v_call: TRBV30
j_call: TRBJ1-5
clone_size: few
d_call: -
cdr3_nt: TGTGCCTGGAGTGTAAATGTGGGGGGTAGGCAGCCCCAGCATTTT
cdr3_aa: CAWSVNVGGRQPQHF

v_call: TRBV4-2
j_call: TRBJ2-7
clone_size: -
d_call: TRBD2
cdr3_nt: TGTGCCAGCAGCCAATCTTTGCGGGAGACCTTTTGGGGGTACGAGCAGTACTTC
cdr3_aa: CASSQSLRETFWGYEQYF

v_call: TRBV10-1
j_call: TRBJ1-3
clone_size: -
d_call: -
cdr3_nt: TGCGCCAGCAGTGCCGCGGATAACTCTGGAAACACCATATATTTT
cdr3_aa: CASSAADNSGNTIYF

v_call: TRBV2
j_call: TRBJ2-5
clone_size: -
d_call: TRBD1
cdr3_nt: TGTGCCAGCAGGCCCGGGACAGGGTGGGGCCAAGAGACCCAGTACTTC
cdr3_aa: CASRPGTGWGQETQYF

v_call: TRBV7-2
j_call: TRBJ2-7
clone_size: -
d_call: -
cdr3_nt: TGTGCCAGCAGCTTAGTCCAGAACCGGGACTCCACCTCGGAGCAGTACTTC
cdr3_aa: CASSLVQNRDSTSEQYF

v_call: TRBV7-3
j_call: TRBJ2-7
clone_size: -
d_call: TRBD2
cdr3_nt: TGTGCCAGCAGCCTCTCAGGGACTACCTACGAGCAGTACTTC
cdr3_aa: CASSLSGTTYEQYF

v_call: TRBV5-1
j_call: TRBJ1-4
clone_size: -
d_call: TRBD1
cdr3_nt: TGCGCCAGCAGCCAGGATCGGACAGGGGGCTATGAAAAACTGTTTTTT
cdr3_aa: CASSQDRTGGYEKLFF

v_call: TRBV6-2/TRBV6-3
j_call: TRBJ2-3
clone_size: -
d_call: TRBD2
cdr3_nt: TGTGCCAGCAGTAGGACTAGCGGGACCACAGATACGCAGTATTTT
cdr3_aa: CASSRTSGTTDTQYF